This entry lists 9 T cell receptor beta chains sequenced from one sample in a study of cytomegalovirus exposure and HLA in healthy donors. Researchers ran the PCR with 60 Vbeta and 13 Jbeta primers. TCRdb keeps only in-frame clones here, not all; method: immunoSEQ multiplex PCR. The sample lists some 170,000 clones, roughly 82% occurring once. The sequenced material came from PBMCs. Source of these receptors: a girl between 10 and 17 years old in good health and CMV-seropositive.

V usage is TRBV11-2 and J usage is TRBJ2-3, with D tentatively TRBD2 (5 bases). The germline V gene encodes CDR1 SGHAT and CDR2 FQNNGV. This CDR3 spans 16 amino acids. Trimming pared 0 bases from V and 10 bases from J, leaving 20 bases between. CDR3 DNA: TGTGCCAGCAGCTTAGAAGGACCCGGGCGGGTGGAATCGCAGTATTTT. Encoded protein: CASSLEGPGRVESQYF. Looking up the rest from reference TRBV11-2 and TRBJ2-3 gives the full variable domain: EAGVAQSPRYKIIEKRQSVAFWCNPISGHATLYWYQQILGQGPKLLIQFQNNGVVDDSQLPKDRFSAERLKGVDSTLKIQPAKLEDSAVYLCASSLEGPGRVESQYFGPGTRLTVL.

The chain is built from TRBV7-6 and TRBJ2-3; TRBD2 agrees at 13 bases. V trimming: 5 bases; J trimming: 4 bases; junction bases outside the gene matches: 3. This CDR3 region has 15 residues. Germline V gene data show CDR1 as SGHVS and CDR2 as FNYEAQ. This CDR3 reads CASSPTSGRADTQYF. In DNA, the CDR3 is TGTGCCAGCAGCCCAACTAGCGGGAGGGCAGATACGCAGTATTTT.

The chain joins TRBV7-8 to TRBJ1-1; D is perhaps TRBD1 (5 bases). V shed 1 base and J shed 0 bases, with 9 bases lying between them. The CDR3 extends over 15 amino acids. Germline values: CDR1 SGHVS, CDR2 FQNEAQ. CDR3 nucleotides: TGTGCCAGCAGCTTAGTAGCAGGGATGAACACTGAAGCTTTCTTT. Translation: CASSLVAGMNTEAFF.

Only one count was recorded for this clone. The gene calls are TRBV5-1 and TRBJ2-7, with D hard to call. The V end lost 5 bases, the J end lost 8 bases, and 20 bases lay between the germline ends. Germline CDR1 is SGHRS and CDR2 is YFSETQ. The CDR3 extends over 14 amino acids. CDR3 DNA: TGCGCCAGCAGAGGAGATCTCTCCCGCCCCCAGCAGTACTTC. This codes for CASRGDLSRPQQYF.

The rearrangement joins TRBV19 to TRBJ1-3; D is unresolved. Germline V gives CDR1 LNHDA, CDR2 SQIVND (reference sequence). The V end lost 5 bases, the J end lost 0 bases, and 8 bases lay between the germline ends. The CDR3 extends over 14 amino acids. The CDR3 coding sequence is TGTGCCAGTAGTGCTCAGGACTCTGGAAACACCATATATTTT. This sequence encodes CASSAQDSGNTIYF.

The CDR3 DNA reads as TGTGCCAGCAGTTCCGGACAGGGTGAGGTGAAAGAGACCCAGTACTTC. This gives the protein CASSSGQGEVKETQYF. The J gene is TRBJ2-5, the V gene TRBV27, with 8 bases that match TRBD1. The CDR3 contains 16 residues. Germline loops: CDR1 MNHEY, CDR2 SMNVEV (reference sequence). Trimming cost V 4 bases and J 3 bases; bases outside gene matches: 10.

This clone was counted a few times. The chain combines TRBV5-1 with TRBJ2-7, with 8 bases fitting TRBD1. V trimming: 4 bases; J trimming: 3 bases; junction bases outside the gene matches: 9. This CDR3 contains 15 residues. Germline V lookup: CDR1 SGHRS, CDR2 YFSETQ. CDR3 region: CASSASGTGLYEQYF. CDR3 DNA: TGCGCCAGCAGCGCATCCGGGACAGGACTCTACGAGCAGTACTTC.

The chain combines TRBV7-3 with TRBJ2-7; 9 nucleotides agree with TRBD1. With 5 bases clipped from V and 2 bases from J, the junction kept 7 bases outside the gene matches. Germline lookup yields CDR1 SGHTA and CDR2 FQGTGA. CDR3 length equals 15 residues. The CDR3 region is CASSPAGTGTYEQYF. CDR3 in DNA: TGTGCCAGCAGCCCGGCGGGGACAGGGACCTACGAGCAGTACTTC.

The gene calls are TRBV7-9 and TRBJ1-2, with D unresolved. This CDR3 comprises 15 residues. V was cut by 5 bases and J by 1 base, with 14 bases left in between. Germline lookup yields CDR1 SEHNR and CDR2 FQNEAQ (reference sequence). CDR3 region: CASSTTYSFNYGYTF. The CDR3 DNA reads TGTGCCAGCAGCACGACTTATTCCTTTAACTATGGCTACACCTTC. Full variable domain (rest looked up from reference TRBV7-9 and TRBJ1-2): DTGVSQNPRHKITKRGQNVTFRCDPISEHNRLYWYRQTLGQGPEFLTYFQNEAQLEKSRLLSDRFSAERPKGSFSTLEIQRTEQGDSAMYLCASSTTYSFNYGYTFGSGTRLTVV.